The 10 T cell receptor beta chains listed next were all sequenced from one sample in a study of blood T cell repertoires in COVID-19. Libraries were prepared by immunoSEQ multiplex PCR; TCRdb keeps only in-frame clonotypes and omits some of them. This sample has about 180,000 clones, with around 83% found just once. The sample was peripheral blood. The receptors shown here come from a woman in her seventies with COVID-19, enrolled during active disease.

The genes are TRBV28 and TRBJ2-7; D is perhaps TRBD1 (6 bases). Germline loops: CDR1 MDHEN, CDR2 SYDVKM. V lost 3 bases to trimming and J lost 2 bases, with 11 bases between them. The CDR3 loop spans 14 amino acids. CDR3 amino acids: CASSLSDRTYEQYF. As DNA, the CDR3 is TGTGCCAGCAGTTTGAGTGACAGGACCTACGAGCAGTACTTC.

The CDR3 spells CASSPRRGGTGELFF. The CDR3 DNA is TGTGCCAGCAGCCCACGGCGGGGGGGAACCGGGGAGCTGTTTTTT. The chain recombines TRBV6-5 with TRBJ2-2; 9 nucleotides match TRBD2. V trimming: 6 bases; J trimming: 5 bases; junction bases outside the gene matches: 7. CDR1 is MNHEY, CDR2 SVGAGI, per germline. CDR3 length: 15 residues.

This chain uses TRBV9 with TRBJ2-1; 12 bases map to TRBD2. The V and J ends lost 0 bases and 9 bases, in that order; junction bases with no gene match: 7. The CDR3 is 16 amino acids. The germline gives CDR1 SGDLS, CDR2 YYNGEE. The CDR3 loop is CASSVGLAGDGREQFF. Here the CDR3 DNA reads TGTGCCAGCAGCGTAGGACTAGCGGGAGATGGGCGTGAGCAGTTCTTC.

V usage is TRBV27 and J usage is TRBJ1-1; 8 nucleotides line up with TRBD1. J was trimmed by 0 bases and V by 4 bases; bases with no gene match: 7. From germline, CDR1 is MNHEY and CDR2 SMNVEV (reference sequence). This CDR3 contains 16 residues. In DNA form, the CDR3 reads TGTGCCAGCAGTTCCCGACAGGGGTCCCTGAACACTGAAGCTTTCTTT. Protein sequence: CASSSRQGSLNTEAFF.

The chain recombines TRBV28 with TRBJ2-7; D is unclear. CDR1 MDHEN and CDR2 SYDVKM come from the germline V gene. This CDR3 is built from 12 residues. Trimming shortened V by 3 bases and J by 6 bases, and 9 bases separated the two germline ends. The DNA for the CDR3 is TGTGCCAGCAGTTTCCAAGGAGTCGAGCAGTACTTC. Amino acid sequence: CASSFQGVEQYF.

The chain has TRBV24-1 and TRBJ2-1, with 14 positions matching TRBD2. The CDR3 totals 19 residues. The J segment lost 11 bases and the V segment lost 3 bases, leaving 17 bases of the junction unmatched. Germline values: CDR1 KGHDR, CDR2 SFDVKD. CDR3: CATSDQGLAGGPTLKKQFF. In nucleotides, the CDR3 is TGTGCCACCAGTGATCAAGGACTAGCGGGAGGACCTACCCTAAAGAAGCAGTTCTTC.

The chain carries TRBV7-2 and TRBJ2-3; D is unresolved. V shed 5 bases and J shed 0 bases, with 6 bases lying between them. The CDR3 runs 13 residues. In germline, CDR1 is SGHTA, CDR2 FQGNSA. CDR3 region: CASSPTSTDTQYF. CDR3 bases: TGTGCCAGCAGCCCCACTAGCACAGATACGCAGTATTTT.

V usage is TRBV15 and J usage is TRBJ2-1, with 11 nucleotides matching TRBD1. The V gene end was trimmed by 3 bases and the J gene end by 6 bases; junction bases not matched to a gene: 10. This CDR3 region has 17 residues. The germline gives CDR1 LNHNV, CDR2 YYDKDF (reference sequence). CDR3 amino acids: CATSRTPGQGVSNEQFF. The CDR3 coding sequence is TGTGCCACCAGCAGGACTCCGGGACAGGGGGTTTCCAATGAGCAGTTCTTC.

This chain connects TRBV5-1 to TRBJ2-7; 7 bases match TRBD2. The CDR3 loop spans 15 amino acids. V dropped 2 bases and J dropped 0; count of bases not matched to a gene: 5. Germline V gene lookup returns CDR1 SGHRS and CDR2 YFSETQ. CDR3 sequence: CASSFGPGGSYEQYF. CDR3 nucleotide sequence: TGCGCCAGCAGCTTTGGGCCGGGGGGCTCCTACGAGCAGTACTTC.

This chain uses TRBV11-2 with TRBJ1-4, with D maybe TRBD1 (5 bases). Between the trimmed V and J ends, which lost 0 bases and 7 bases, there was a span of 18 bases. The CDR3 contains 17 residues. The V gene's germline CDR1 is SGHAT and CDR2 FQNNGV. The CDR3 bases are TGTGCCAGCAGCTTAGAAGGGAGGGGCGGAATTGGTGAAAAACTGTTTTTT. Its protein is CASSLEGRGGIGEKLFF.